Listed here is a single T cell receptor (beta chain). Its antigen remains undetermined. Base qualities are missing; no much larger clone stands one base away. This sample was included in a study of cytomegalovirus exposure and HLA in healthy donors (dated by TCRdb to 2016 to 2017). At the level of the whole study: The 700 or so repertoires of the first cohort and the 110 or so validation repertoires were produced on the same platform, according to a later analysis. The study aimed to test whether cataloging public T cell receptors could reveal signatures of past pathogen exposure. Along with the approximately 650-subject first cohort, a separate validation cohort of over a hundred different subjects was used. High-throughput TCR immunosequencing, statistical association of individual TCRs with disease status, and machine learning were combined to predict cytomegalovirus infection status. Study-level results and caveats: A total of fewer than 200 TCR beta chains were listed by the study as associated with cytomegalovirus. A few of the identified cytomegalovirus-associated TCR beta chains were confirmed in vitro to be specific for cytomegalovirus antigens. Cytomegalovirus status was reported to be diagnosed by the classifier with high specificity and sensitivity in both the original and validation cohorts. Most TCR sequences were observed very rarely across donors, whereas some public TCRs were present in many individuals. A later analysis had no HLA typing for the validation cohort, so co-occurrence there was scored across all 130 or so repertoires. In a later analysis, TCRs clustered in the first cohort were found to also tend to co-occur in the 120 validation repertoires, with 94% of cluster scores above 0. The authors suggested that the approach could potentially be extended to other disease states and immunological phenotypes.

The donors were included in the validation cohort of over a hundred subjects, a group kept apart from the roughly 670-subject first cohort. Library preparation used the immunoSEQ multiplex PCR assay. Processing in the source paper ran as follows. A statistical classification framework was built for diagnosing cytomegalovirus status from the catalog of TCR beta chain sequences. TCRdb carries this immuneACCESS record with in-frame sequences only. Its versions omit some clonotypes, under half of them owing to an unresolved V gene in the studies checked, with the rest unexplained. V, J and clone size reflect that table, while D and trimming were determined from the DNA. Across this sample there are 150,000 to 200,000 clones, with approximately 88% seen only once. The top ten hold approximately 10% of the sample. According to the germline V gene (reference sequence), CDR1 reads SEHNR and CDR2 reads FQNEAQ. From the cysteine through the phenylalanine, the CDR3 covers 14 amino acids. Just CDR3 DNA is preserved here, 42 bases in frame from base 1. Here V drops 1 base and J drops 5 bases, and the junction holds 4 bases not matched to any gene.

The chain is assembled from TRBV7-9 and TRBJ2-7, with 8 bases matching TRBD1. Sequencing was performed on PBMCs. The clonotype was recovered from a man aged 25 to 40 in good health and CMV-seropositive. The bases read TGTGCCAGCAGCTTAGGGACAGGGCACCACGAGCAGTACTTC. Its translation is CASSLGTGHHEQYF. Beyond the CDR3, the reference TRBV7-9 and TRBJ2-7 genes provide the residues; the full variable domain reads: DTGVSQNPRHKITKRGQNVTFRCDPISEHNRLYWYRQTLGQGPEFLTYFQNEAQLEKSRLLSDRFSAERPKGSFSTLEIQRTEQGDSAMYLCASSLGTGHHEQYFGPGTRLTVT.